The text below deals with one T cell receptor beta chain. The data originate from a study of blood T cell repertoires in COVID-19. Overall study: Acute and convalescent COVID-19 samples came from the United States, Italy and Spain.

This CDR3 has 16 amino acids. The germline V gene encodes CDR1 DFQATT and CDR2 SNEGSKA (reference sequence). The V gene end was trimmed by 3 bases and the J gene end by 8 bases; junction bases not matched to a gene: 14. Clones were sequenced by immunoSEQ multiplex PCR, and TCRdb holds only the in-frame ones, with some missing. The sample records around 190,000 clones, about 79% being singletons. This sequence originates from a human donor in a cohort sampled during active COVID-19. This chain links TRBV20-1 with TRBJ2-1, with TRBD1 identical over 9 bases. Material: peripheral blood. The CDR3 nucleotides are TGCAGTGCTAGTCTGGACAGGGGAGTATGGACCGATGAGCAGTTCTTC. Its translation is CSASLDRGVWTDEQFF.